The present T cell receptor (beta chain) was sequenced within a study of blood T cell repertoires in COVID-19. Study-level background: Samples came from the United States, Italy and Spain, spanning acute and convalescent COVID-19.

The Seattle site enrolled patients during active infection and followed them longitudinally. The CDR3 runs 12 residues. V shed 6 bases and J 6 bases; nucleotides not matched to a gene: 3. The germline V gene has CDR1 LGHNT and CDR2 FRNRAP. Original handling: By means of reference gene primer amplification, nucleated cell counts were estimated. Method: immunoSEQ multiplex PCR; TCRdb's copy keeps in-frame clones and lacks some. The V and J calls and clone size come from that table; D and trimming were worked out from the DNA. The data show some 350,000 clones, 88% seen once. The specimen was peripheral blood. The chain combines TRBV12-5 with TRBJ1-2; 8 bases agree with TRBD1. The receptor comes from a woman aged 70-85 years with COVID-19, enrolled during active disease. CDR3 in DNA: TGTGCTAGTGGGGACAGGGAAAATGGCTACACCTTC. Translation gives CASGDRENGYTF.